This T cell receptor beta chain was identified in a study of regulatory T cells in long-lasting Graves disease. This clonotype showed up just a few times. In building TCR beta libraries, iRepertoire HTBI primers were used together with Arm-PCR of CDR3 regions. TCRdb ran MiXCR on the multiplex PCR reads and lists one entry per CDR3 protein. The repertoire holds hundreds of thousands of distinct CDR3 sequences, with around 12% as singletons. V lost 5 bases and J lost 0, with 23 bases in between. This CDR3 comprises 18 residues. The germline CDR1 and CDR2 sequences are MNHEY and SVGEGT. Time point described: newly diagnosed GD, antithyroid drugs for less than 3 months. PBMC RNA served as the TCR library source. The sample was also linked to a second study, of T cells in Graves' hyperthyroidism and ophthalmopathy.

The receptor was derived from a woman aged 25 to 39 with Graves disease. The material was peripheral blood mononuclear cells (PBMCs), obtained at new diagnosis, from a patient treated with antithyroid drugs. V usage is TRBV6-2 or TRBV6-3 and J usage is TRBJ2-7, with TRBD1 as a possible D gene (6 bases). The CDR3 loop reads CASSHGRRGNPISYEQYF. As DNA, the CDR3 is TGTGCCAGCAGTCACGGTCGCAGGGGAAATCCTATCTCCTACGAGCAGTACTTC.